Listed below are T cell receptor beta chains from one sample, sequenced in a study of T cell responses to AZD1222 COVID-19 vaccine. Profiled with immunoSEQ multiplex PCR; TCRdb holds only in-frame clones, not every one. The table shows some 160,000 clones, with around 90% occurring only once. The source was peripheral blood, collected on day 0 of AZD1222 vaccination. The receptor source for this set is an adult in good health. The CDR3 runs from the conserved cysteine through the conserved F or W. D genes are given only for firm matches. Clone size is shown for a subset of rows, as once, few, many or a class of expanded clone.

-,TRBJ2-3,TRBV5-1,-,CASSPGGGIWDTQYF,TGCGCCAGCAGCCCCGGGGGCGGGATCTGGGATACGCAGTATTTT
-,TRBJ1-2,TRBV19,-,CASRLQGLQYGYTF,TGTGCCAGTAGACTACAGGGCCTCCAATATGGCTACACCTTC
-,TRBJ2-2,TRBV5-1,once,CASSLAKGVTGELFF,TGCGCCAGCAGCTTGGCCAAAGGAGTCACCGGGGAGCTGTTTTTT
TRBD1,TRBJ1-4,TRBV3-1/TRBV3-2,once,CASSPGQGSEKLFF,TGTGCCAGCAGCCCGGGACAGGGGAGTGAAAAACTGTTTTTT
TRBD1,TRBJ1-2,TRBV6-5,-,CASRDGTGGYYGYTF,TGTGCCAGCAGGGATGGGACAGGGGGCTACTATGGCTACACCTTC
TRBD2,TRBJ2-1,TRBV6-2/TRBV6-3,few,CASSYALAGGEQFF,TGTGCCAGCAGTTACGCACTAGCGGGGGGTGAGCAGTTCTTC
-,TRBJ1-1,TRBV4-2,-,CASSPPRGGTEAFF,TGTGCCAGCAGCCCTCCCAGGGGTGGCACTGAAGCTTTCTTT
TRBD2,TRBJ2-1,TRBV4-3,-,CASSQEPLAGVKGQFF,TGCGCCAGCAGCCAAGAGCCCCTAGCGGGGGTGAAGGGGCAGTTCTTC
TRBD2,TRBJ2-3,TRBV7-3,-,CASSLDGQLAKDTQYF,TGTGCCAGCAGCTTAGATGGACAACTAGCGAAAGATACGCAGTATTTT
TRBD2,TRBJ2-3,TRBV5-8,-,CASSPGLAGFDTQYF,TGTGCCAGCAGCCCGGGACTAGCGGGGTTTGATACGCAGTATTTT
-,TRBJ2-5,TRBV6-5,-,CASSESGGTQYF,TGTGCCAGCAGCGAGAGTGGAGGGACCCAGTACTTC
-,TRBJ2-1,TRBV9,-,CASSVAPEYNEQFF,TGTGCCAGCAGCGTAGCACCAGAATACAATGAGCAGTTCTTC
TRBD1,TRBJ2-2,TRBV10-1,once,CASKMDRETGELFF,TGCGCCAGCAAGATGGACAGGGAAACCGGGGAGCTGTTTTTT
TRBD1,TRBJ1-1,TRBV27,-,CASSFVGQGTEAFF,TGTGCCAGCAGTTTTGTTGGACAGGGAACTGAAGCTTTCTTT
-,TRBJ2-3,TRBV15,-,CATTQFLSTDTQYF,TGTGCCACCACCCAGTTCCTAAGCACAGATACGCAGTATTTT
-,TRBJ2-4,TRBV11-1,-,CASSFEIKNIQYF,TGTGCCAGCAGCTTTGAGATCAAAAACATTCAGTACTTC
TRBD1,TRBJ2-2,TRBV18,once,CASSPGQGFTGELFF,TGTGCCAGCTCACCAGGACAGGGGTTTACCGGGGAGCTGTTTTTT
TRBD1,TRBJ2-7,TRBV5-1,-,CASSSDRGANEQYF,TGCGCCAGCAGCTCTGACAGGGGGGCCAACGAGCAGTACTTC
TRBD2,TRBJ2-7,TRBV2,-,CASSEGWPSGGRLILAEQYF,TGTGCCAGCAGTGAAGGGTGGCCTAGCGGGGGAAGGTTGATTCTGGCAGAGCAGTACTTC
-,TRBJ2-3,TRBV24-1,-,CATSGAWSDTQYF,TGTGCCACCTCGGGAGCTTGGTCAGATACGCAGTATTTT
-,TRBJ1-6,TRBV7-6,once,CASSLAQGPNSPLHF,TGTGCCAGCAGCTTAGCGCAGGGGCCAAATTCACCCCTCCACTTT
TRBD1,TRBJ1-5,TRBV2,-,CASSRQGSNNQPQHF,TGTGCCAGCAGTAGACAGGGAAGTAACAATCAGCCCCAGCATTTT
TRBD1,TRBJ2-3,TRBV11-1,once,CASSSDRGQADTQYF,TGTGCCAGCAGCTCTGACAGGGGGCAAGCAGATACGCAGTATTTT